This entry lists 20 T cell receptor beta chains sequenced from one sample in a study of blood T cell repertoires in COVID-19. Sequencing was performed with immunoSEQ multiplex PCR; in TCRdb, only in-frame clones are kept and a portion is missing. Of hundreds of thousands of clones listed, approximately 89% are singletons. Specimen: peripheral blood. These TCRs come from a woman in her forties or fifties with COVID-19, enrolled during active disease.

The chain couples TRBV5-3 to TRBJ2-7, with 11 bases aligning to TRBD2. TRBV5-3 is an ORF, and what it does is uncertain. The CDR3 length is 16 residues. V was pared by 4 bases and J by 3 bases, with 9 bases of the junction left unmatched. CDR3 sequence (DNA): TGTGCCAGAAGCGTCCCACTAGCGGGGGACATCTACGAGCAGTACTTC. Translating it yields CARSVPLAGDIYEQYF.

The CDR3 nucleotides read TGTGCCAGCAGCTTAGGAGGGTGGGAAGGCTACACCTTC. Translation: CASSLGGWEGYTF. This chain links TRBV11-2 with TRBJ1-2; D is undetermined. Deletions cut 1 base from V and 8 bases from J, with 11 bases between. Germline lookup yields CDR1 SGHAT and CDR2 FQNNGV. This CDR3 has 13 residues.

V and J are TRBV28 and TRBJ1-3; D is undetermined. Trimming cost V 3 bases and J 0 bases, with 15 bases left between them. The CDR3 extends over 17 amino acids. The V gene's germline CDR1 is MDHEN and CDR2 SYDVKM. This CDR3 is CASSFLRTSPSGNTIYF. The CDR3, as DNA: TGTGCCAGCAGTTTTCTGCGGACTTCACCCTCTGGAAACACCATATATTTT.

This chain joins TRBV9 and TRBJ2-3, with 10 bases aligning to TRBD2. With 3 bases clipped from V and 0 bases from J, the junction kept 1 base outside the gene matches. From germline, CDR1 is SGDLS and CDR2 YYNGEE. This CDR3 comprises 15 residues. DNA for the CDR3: TGTGCCAGCAGCGCAGCGGGGGGGAGCACAGATACGCAGTATTTT. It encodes CASSAAGGSTDTQYF. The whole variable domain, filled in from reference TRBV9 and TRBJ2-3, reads DSGVTQTPKHLITATGQRVTLRCSPRSGDLSVYWYQQSLDQGLQFLIQYYNGEERAKGNILERFSAQQFPDLHSELNLSSLELGDSALYFCASSAAGGSTDTQYFGPGTRLTVL.

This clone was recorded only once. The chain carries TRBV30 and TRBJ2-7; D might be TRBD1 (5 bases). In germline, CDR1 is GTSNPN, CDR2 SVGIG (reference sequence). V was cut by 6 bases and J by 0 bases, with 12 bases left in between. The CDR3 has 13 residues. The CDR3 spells CACGSDSSYEQYF. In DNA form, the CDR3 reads TGTGCCTGCGGATCCGACAGCTCCTACGAGCAGTACTTC.

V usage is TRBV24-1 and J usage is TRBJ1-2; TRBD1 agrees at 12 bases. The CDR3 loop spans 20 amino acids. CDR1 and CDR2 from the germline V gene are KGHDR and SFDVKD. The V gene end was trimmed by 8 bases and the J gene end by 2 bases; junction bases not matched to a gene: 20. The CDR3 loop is CATNAGLRDRGLELNYGYTF. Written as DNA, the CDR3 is TGTGCCACCAACGCGGGACTAAGGGACAGGGGGCTGGAGCTCAACTATGGCTACACCTTC.

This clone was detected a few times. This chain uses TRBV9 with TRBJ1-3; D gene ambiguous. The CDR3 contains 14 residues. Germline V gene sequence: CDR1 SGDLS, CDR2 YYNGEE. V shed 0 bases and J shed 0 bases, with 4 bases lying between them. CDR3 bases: TGTGCCAGCAGCGTAGCACTCTCTGGAAACACCATATATTTT. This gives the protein CASSVALSGNTIYF.

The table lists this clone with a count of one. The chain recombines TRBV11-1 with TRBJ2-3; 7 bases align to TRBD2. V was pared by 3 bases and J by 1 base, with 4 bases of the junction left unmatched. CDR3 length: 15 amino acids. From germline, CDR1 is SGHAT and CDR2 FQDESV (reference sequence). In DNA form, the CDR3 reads TGTGCCAGCAGCTTCGGGGGGTATCGCACAGATACGCAGTATTTT. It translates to CASSFGGYRTDTQYF.

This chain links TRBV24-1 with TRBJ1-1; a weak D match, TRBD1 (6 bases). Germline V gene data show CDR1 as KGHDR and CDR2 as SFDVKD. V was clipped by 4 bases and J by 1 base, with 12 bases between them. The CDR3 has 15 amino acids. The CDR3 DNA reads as TGTGCCACCAGTGACCCAGGGACACCGAACACTGAAGCTTTCTTT. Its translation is CATSDPGTPNTEAFF.

The CDR3 loop is CASSSSGVLGNTIYF. In DNA, the CDR3 is TGTGCCAGTAGTTCATCCGGGGTCCTCGGAAACACCATATATTTT. This chain connects TRBV19 to TRBJ1-3; unclear D gene. CDR1 is LNHDA, CDR2 SQIVND, per germline (reference sequence). The V and J ends lost 5 bases and 4 bases respectively, with 15 bases between them. The CDR3 extends over 15 amino acids.

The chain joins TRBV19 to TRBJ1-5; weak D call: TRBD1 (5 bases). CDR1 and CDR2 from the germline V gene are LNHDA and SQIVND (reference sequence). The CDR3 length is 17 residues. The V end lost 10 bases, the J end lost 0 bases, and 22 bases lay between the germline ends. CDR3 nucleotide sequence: TGTGCCACTACCCCGGGACTGAAACTTATTAGCAATCAGCCCCAGCATTTT. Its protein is CATTPGLKLISNQPQHF.

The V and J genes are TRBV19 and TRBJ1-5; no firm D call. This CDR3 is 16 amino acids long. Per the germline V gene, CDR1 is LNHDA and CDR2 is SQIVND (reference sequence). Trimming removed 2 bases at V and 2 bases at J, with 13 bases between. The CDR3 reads CASSISVGGGNQPQHF. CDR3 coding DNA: TGTGCCAGTAGTATATCAGTTGGAGGAGGCAATCAGCCCCAGCATTTT.

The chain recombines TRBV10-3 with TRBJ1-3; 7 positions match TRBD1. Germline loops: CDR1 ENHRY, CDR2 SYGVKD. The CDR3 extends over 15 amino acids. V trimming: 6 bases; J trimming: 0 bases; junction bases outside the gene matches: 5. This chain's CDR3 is CAISYTGDSGNTIYF. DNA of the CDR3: TGTGCCATCAGCTACACAGGGGACTCTGGAAACACCATATATTTT.

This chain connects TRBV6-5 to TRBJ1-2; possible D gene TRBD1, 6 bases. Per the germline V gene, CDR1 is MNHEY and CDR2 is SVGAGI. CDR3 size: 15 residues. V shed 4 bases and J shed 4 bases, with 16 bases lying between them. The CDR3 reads CASSSTLGGSYGYTF. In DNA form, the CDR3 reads TGTGCCAGCAGTTCAACCTTAGGGGGTAGCTATGGCTACACCTTC.

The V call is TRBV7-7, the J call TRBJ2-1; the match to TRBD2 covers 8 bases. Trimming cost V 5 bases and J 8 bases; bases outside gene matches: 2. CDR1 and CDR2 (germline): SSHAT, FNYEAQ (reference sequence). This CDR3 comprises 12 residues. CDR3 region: CASSPGGDEQFF. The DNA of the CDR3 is TGTGCCAGCAGCCCGGGGGGGGATGAGCAGTTCTTC.

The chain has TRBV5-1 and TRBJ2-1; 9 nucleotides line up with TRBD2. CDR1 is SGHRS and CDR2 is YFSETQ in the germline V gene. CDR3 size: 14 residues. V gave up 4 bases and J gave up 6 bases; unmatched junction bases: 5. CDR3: CASSTGTSFNEQFF. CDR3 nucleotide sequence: TGCGCCAGCAGCACCGGGACTAGCTTCAATGAGCAGTTCTTC.

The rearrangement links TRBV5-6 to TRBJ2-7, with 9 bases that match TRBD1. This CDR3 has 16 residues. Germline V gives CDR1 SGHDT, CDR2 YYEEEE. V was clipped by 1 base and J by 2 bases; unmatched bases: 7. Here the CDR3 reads CASSLYGDRDPYEQYF. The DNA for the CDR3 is TGTGCCAGCAGCTTGTACGGGGACAGGGACCCCTACGAGCAGTACTTC.

CDR3 in DNA: TGTGCCACCAGCAGAGATCAGGCAGAGACCCAGTACTTC. Encoded protein: CATSRDQAETQYF. The V call is TRBV15, the J call TRBJ2-5; no clear D gene. Germline V gene data show CDR1 as LNHNV and CDR2 as YYDKDF (reference sequence). The CDR3 has 13 amino acids. V was clipped by 0 bases and J by 4 bases, with 6 bases between them.

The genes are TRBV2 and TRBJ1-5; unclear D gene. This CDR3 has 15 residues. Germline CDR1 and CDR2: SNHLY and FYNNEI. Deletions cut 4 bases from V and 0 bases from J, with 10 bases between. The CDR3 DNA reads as TGTGCCAGCAGTGGAAGCGGTTTTAGCAATCAGCCCCAGCATTTT. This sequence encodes CASSGSGFSNQPQHF.

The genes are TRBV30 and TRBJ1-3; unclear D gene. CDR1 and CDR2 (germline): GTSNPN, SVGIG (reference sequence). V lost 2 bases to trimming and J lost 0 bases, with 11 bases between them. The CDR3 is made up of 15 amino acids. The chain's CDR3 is CAWSPTLGSGNTIYF. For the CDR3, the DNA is TGTGCCTGGAGTCCCACTCTCGGCTCTGGAAACACCATATATTTT.